A selection of T cell receptor beta chains follows, all from one sample in a study of human T cells and chemical hapten exposure. MiXCR, run by TCRdb on the RACE reads, gives a single entry per CDR3 protein. The table shows about 80,000 distinct CDR3 sequences, with approximately 15% occurring only once. This sample comprised whole blood, obtained in connection with sensitization to the hapten diphenylcyclopropenone (DPC). These receptors originate from a woman aged 45-59 years with alopecia areata. Some clones in this sample may be carry-over from other donors' samples. The CDR3 runs from the conserved cysteine through the conserved F or W. The D gene is left open where the match is weak. Rows may omit the clone size; those that give it use once, few, many or a size class.

d_call | j_call | clone_size | v_call | cdr3_aa | cdr3_nt
. | TRBJ2-7 | . | TRBV5-1 | CASSSEASASYEQYF | TGCGCCAGCAGCTCCGAAGCTTCAGCCTCCTACGAGCAGTACTTC
TRBD2 | TRBJ2-1 | . | TRBV20-1 | CSARLAGDNNEQFF | TGCAGTGCTAGACTAGCGGGAGATAATAATGAGCAGTTCTTC
. | TRBJ1-1 | many | TRBV20-1 | CSARTRLLNTEAFF | TGCAGTGCAAGAACCAGGCTATTGAACACTGAAGCTTTCTTT
. | TRBJ1-6 | few | TRBV3-1 | CASSQETGPLHF | TGTGCCAGCAGCCAAGAGACAGGCCCCCTCCACTTT
. | TRBJ2-3 | . | TRBV7-9 | CASSFSGGTDTQYF | TGTGCCAGCAGCTTTTCGGGGGGCACAGATACGCAGTATTTT
TRBD1 | TRBJ1-5 | many | TRBV25-1 | CASSDETGDQPQHF | TGTGCCAGCAGTGATGAGACAGGGGATCAGCCCCAGCATTTT
TRBD1 | TRBJ2-7 | many | TRBV7-6 | CASSLDAGGMYEQYF | TGTGCCAGCAGCTTAGACGCAGGGGGCATGTACGAGCAGTACTTC
TRBD2 | TRBJ2-1 | few | TRBV2 | CASRGTISYNEQFF | TGTGCCAGCAGAGGGACTATCTCCTACAATGAGCAGTTCTTC
. | TRBJ2-7 | few | TRBV18 | CASSPRGPYEQYF | TGTGCCAGCTCACCCAGGGGACCCTACGAGCAGTACTTC
. | TRBJ1-4 | . | TRBV18 | CASSPGPLAGNEKLFF | TGTGCCAGCTCACCCGGGCCGCTTGCGGGTAATGAAAAACTGTTTTTT
TRBD2 | TRBJ2-1 | few | TRBV11-2 | CASSFVAGGPSEQFF | TGTGCCAGCAGCTTCGTAGCGGGAGGGCCTAGTGAGCAGTTCTTC
. | TRBJ1-1 | few | TRBV27 | CASSLFGGGMNTEAFF | TGTGCCAGCAGTTTATTTGGAGGAGGAATGAACACTGAAGCTTTCTTT
. | TRBJ2-3 | . | TRBV24-1 | CATSNADTQYF | TGTGCCACCAGCAACGCGGATACGCAGTATTTT
. | TRBJ2-5 | many | TRBV29-1 | CSVTVVGQETQYF | TGCAGCGTGACGGTCGTGGGTCAAGAGACCCAGTACTTC
. | TRBJ1-2 | . | TRBV5-5 | CASSSQEGGGYTF | TGTGCCAGCAGCTCCCAGGAGGGAGGCGGCTACACCTTC
. | TRBJ1-3 | few | TRBV6-5 | CASSYQGLAGNTIYF | TGTGCCAGCAGTTACCAGGGTTTGGCTGGAAACACCATATATTTT
TRBD1 | TRBJ2-7 | few | TRBV6-6 | CASTLQGGYEQYF | TGTGCCAGCACCCTACAGGGGGGCTACGAGCAGTACTTC
. | TRBJ2-2 | . | TRBV29-1 | CSALATGELFF | TGCAGCGCCCTAGCAACCGGGGAGCTGTTTTTT
TRBD1 | TRBJ1-1 | . | TRBV11-3 | CASSQLRGEAFF | TGTGCCAGCAGCCAGCTCAGGGGGGAAGCTTTCTTT
TRBD1 | TRBJ1-1 | few | TRBV7-2 | CASSLAGQGGTEAFF | TGTGCCAGCAGCTTAGCGGGACAGGGAGGGACTGAAGCTTTCTTT
. | TRBJ2-3 | . | TRBV7-2 | CASSLATASRTDTQYF | TGTGCCAGCAGCTTAGCGACGGCTTCCCGCACAGATACGCAGTATTTT
. | TRBJ2-2 | . | TRBV9 | CASSVGPGHDTGELFF | TGTGCCAGCAGCGTAGGTCCAGGGCACGACACCGGGGAGCTGTTTTTT
TRBD1 | TRBJ1-1 | . | TRBV3-1 | CASSLPPGTGRAEAFF | TGTGCCAGCAGCCTCCCCCCCGGGACAGGGAGGGCTGAAGCTTTCTTT
TRBD1 | TRBJ2-5 | . | TRBV12-3/TRBV12-4 | CASSLGTGGETQYF | TGTGCCAGCAGTTTGGGGACAGGGGGAGAGACCCAGTACTTC
TRBD1 | TRBJ2-1 | many | TRBV28 | CASSFWDREYNEQFF | TGTGCCAGCAGTTTTTGGGACAGGGAATACAATGAGCAGTTCTTC
. | TRBJ2-7 | . | TRBV12-3/TRBV12-4 | CASRQYYEQYF | TGTGCCAGCAGGCAATACTACGAGCAGTACTTC
. | TRBJ1-1 | few | TRBV20-1 | CSAAAQGTNTEAFF | TGCAGTGCTGCGGCACAGGGAACGAACACTGAAGCTTTCTTT
TRBD2 | TRBJ2-1 | few | TRBV28 | CASSLPSGSLGEQFF | TGTGCCAGCAGTTTGCCTAGCGGGAGCCTGGGTGAGCAGTTCTTC
. | TRBJ1-1 | . | TRBV11-2 | CASSLDLVPGEAFF | TGTGCCAGCAGCTTAGATCTTGTCCCTGGCGAAGCTTTCTTT
TRBD2 | TRBJ2-5 | . | TRBV11-2 | CASSFDIAGGVYQETQYF | TGTGCCAGCAGCTTCGACATAGCGGGAGGGGTTTACCAAGAGACCCAGTACTTC
TRBD1 | TRBJ2-4 | . | TRBV10-3 | CAISEQTGGGNIQYF | TGTGCCATCAGTGAGCAGACAGGGGGAGGAAACATTCAGTACTTC
. | TRBJ2-7 | . | TRBV3-1 | CASSQIEYEQYF | TGTGCCAGCAGCCAAATTGAATACGAGCAGTACTTC
TRBD1 | TRBJ1-5 | few | TRBV7-9 | CASSLDRDRGQGQPQHF | TGTGCCAGCAGCTTAGACCGGGACAGGGGGCAAGGGCAGCCCCAGCATTTT
. | TRBJ2-7 | . | TRBV20-1 | CSAATPQRYEQYF | TGCAGTGCTGCCACACCCCAGAGGTACGAGCAGTACTTC
. | TRBJ2-7 | . | TRBV20-1 | CSARSRDHVGNEQYF | TGCAGTGCTAGATCGCGGGACCACGTGGGGAACGAGCAGTACTTC
. | TRBJ1-1 | . | TRBV28 | CASSSYGEGGTEAFF | TGTGCCAGCAGTTCTTATGGGGAAGGAGGCACTGAAGCTTTCTTT
TRBD1 | TRBJ2-4 | few | TRBV24-1 | CAKAGTGRSLAKNIQYF | TGTGCCAAAGCCGGGACAGGACGATCCCTGGCCAAAAACATTCAGTACTTC
. | TRBJ1-4 | . | TRBV5-4 | CASSFNPGGEKLFF | TGTGCCAGCAGCTTCAACCCCGGGGGCGAAAAACTGTTTTTT
. | TRBJ1-3 | many | TRBV10-3 | CAITESSSGNTIYF | TGTGCCATCACCGAATCTAGCTCTGGAAACACCATATATTTT
TRBD2 | TRBJ2-1 | . | TRBV7-8 | CASSLASGKSYNEQFF | TGTGCCAGCAGCTTGGCTAGCGGGAAGTCCTACAATGAGCAGTTCTTC
. | TRBJ1-5 | . | TRBV12-3/TRBV12-4 | CASSLGTRNQPQHF | TGTGCCAGCAGTTTGGGGACGCGCAATCAGCCCCAGCATTTT
. | TRBJ2-7 | few | TRBV18 | CASSPRAGGSYEQYF | TGTGCCAGCTCACCACGGGCAGGGGGGTCCTACGAGCAGTACTTC
. | TRBJ2-1 | few | TRBV5-1 | CASSFGDKGQGSYNEQFF | TGCGCCAGCAGCTTCGGGGACAAAGGCCAAGGCTCCTACAATGAGCAGTTCTTC
. | TRBJ2-5 | . | TRBV6-1 | CASSEDWKETQYF | TGTGCCAGCAGTGAAGACTGGAAGGAGACCCAGTACTTC
TRBD2 | TRBJ2-3 | . | TRBV27 | CASSLEGTRITDTQYF | TGTGCCAGCAGTTTAGAAGGGACTAGGATCACAGATACGCAGTATTTT
TRBD1 | TRBJ2-5 | . | TRBV6-1 | CASSPFPGTGQETQYF | TGTGCCAGCAGTCCCTTTCCCGGGACAGGCCAAGAGACCCAGTACTTC
. | TRBJ1-1 | few | TRBV18 | CASSSSGGRNTEAFF | TGTGCCAGCTCATCGTCGGGGGGCCGGAACACTGAAGCTTTCTTT